This T cell receptor (beta chain) was captured by sequencing in a study of T-cell memory formation after mild COVID-19. The study, taken as a whole, reports: CD4+ contracting clones were mainly CM and EM; CD8+ ones, EMRA.

Sample barcodes and UMIs were carried by the TCR alpha and TCR beta cDNA libraries that 5'RACE generated with constant-segment primers. From the 5' RACE reads, TCRdb called clonotypes with MiXCR, one entry per CDR3 protein. The sample contains fewer than 200,000 distinct CDR3 sequences, about a fifth of which appear only once. The CDR3 runs 16 residues. Germline V gene lookup returns CDR1 SGDLS and CDR2 YYNGEE. With V trimmed by 0 bases and J by 3 bases, 8 bases remained unmatched. In regard to this clonotype: As yet, its antigen is unknown.

The TCR was taken from an adult woman who had mild COVID-19 (a few samples of this study predate the infection). Cell type and time point are not known. The sample comprised PBMCs or a T cell subset sorted from them (not recorded which). This chain uses TRBV9 with TRBJ2-7, with 8 bases that match TRBD2. The chain's CDR3 is CASSVASGSSGYEQYF. The CDR3 DNA follows: TGTGCCAGCAGCGTAGCGAGCGGGAGTTCGGGCTACGAGCAGTACTTC.